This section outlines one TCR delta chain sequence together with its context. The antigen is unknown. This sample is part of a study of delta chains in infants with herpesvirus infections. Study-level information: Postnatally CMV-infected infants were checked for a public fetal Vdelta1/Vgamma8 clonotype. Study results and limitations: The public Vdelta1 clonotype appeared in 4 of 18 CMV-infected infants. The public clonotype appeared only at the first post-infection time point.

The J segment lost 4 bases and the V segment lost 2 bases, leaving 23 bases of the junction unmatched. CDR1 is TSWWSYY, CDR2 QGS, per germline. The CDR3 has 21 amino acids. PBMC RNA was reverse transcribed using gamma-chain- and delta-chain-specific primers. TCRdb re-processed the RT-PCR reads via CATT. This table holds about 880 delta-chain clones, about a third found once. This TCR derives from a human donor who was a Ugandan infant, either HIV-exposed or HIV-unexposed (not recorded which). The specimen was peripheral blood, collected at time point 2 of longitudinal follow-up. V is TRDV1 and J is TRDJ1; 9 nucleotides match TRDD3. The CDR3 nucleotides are TGTGCTCTTGGGGAAAGTTCTTTCCTACTGTTAGTGGGGGATAGCGTCGATAAACTCATCTTT. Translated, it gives CALGESSFLLLVGDSVDKLIF.